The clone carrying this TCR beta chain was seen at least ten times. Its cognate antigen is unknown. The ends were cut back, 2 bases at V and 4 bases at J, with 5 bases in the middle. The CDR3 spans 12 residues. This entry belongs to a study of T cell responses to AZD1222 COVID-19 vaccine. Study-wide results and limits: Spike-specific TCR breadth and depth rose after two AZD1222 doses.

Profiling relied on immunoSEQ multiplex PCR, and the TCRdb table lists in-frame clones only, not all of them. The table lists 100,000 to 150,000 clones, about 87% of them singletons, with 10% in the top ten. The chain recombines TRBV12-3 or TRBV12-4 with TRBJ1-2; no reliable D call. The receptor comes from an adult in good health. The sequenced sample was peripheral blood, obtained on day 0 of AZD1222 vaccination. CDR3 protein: CASSLQFYGYTF. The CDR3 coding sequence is TGTGCCAGCAGTTTACAGTTCTATGGCTACACCTTC.